Described below is a single T cell receptor (beta chain) sequence and its context. Per the authors' pipeline: It was from reference gene primer amplification that nucleated cell counts were estimated. Sequencing was performed with immunoSEQ multiplex PCR; in TCRdb, only in-frame clones are kept and a portion is missing. The V and J calls and clone size are taken from that table; D and trimming were inferred from the DNA. This sample yields some 96,000 clones, of which 90% to 95% are seen a single time; roughly 1.9% belongs to the top ten. V lost 0 bases and J 4 bases, leaving 9 bases between the germline ends. Germline V gene data show CDR1 as MNHEY and CDR2 as SVGAGI. This CDR3 is built from 15 residues. This sample is drawn from a study of blood T cell repertoires in COVID-19. Overall study: COVID-19 samples from acute and convalescent phases originated in the United States, Italy and Spain. In each case, the material was cDNA or gDNA derived from T cells, B-cell-depleted T cells, or PBMCs.

The rearrangement links TRBV6-5 to TRBJ1-4; maybe TRBD1 (6 bases). The sequence was collected from a man between 50 and 59 years old with active COVID-19. Sequencing was carried out using peripheral blood. The CDR3 nucleotides are TGTGCCAGCAGTTACTCTGGGACAAGTAATGAAAAACTGTTTTTT. This gives the protein CASSYSGTSNEKLFF.